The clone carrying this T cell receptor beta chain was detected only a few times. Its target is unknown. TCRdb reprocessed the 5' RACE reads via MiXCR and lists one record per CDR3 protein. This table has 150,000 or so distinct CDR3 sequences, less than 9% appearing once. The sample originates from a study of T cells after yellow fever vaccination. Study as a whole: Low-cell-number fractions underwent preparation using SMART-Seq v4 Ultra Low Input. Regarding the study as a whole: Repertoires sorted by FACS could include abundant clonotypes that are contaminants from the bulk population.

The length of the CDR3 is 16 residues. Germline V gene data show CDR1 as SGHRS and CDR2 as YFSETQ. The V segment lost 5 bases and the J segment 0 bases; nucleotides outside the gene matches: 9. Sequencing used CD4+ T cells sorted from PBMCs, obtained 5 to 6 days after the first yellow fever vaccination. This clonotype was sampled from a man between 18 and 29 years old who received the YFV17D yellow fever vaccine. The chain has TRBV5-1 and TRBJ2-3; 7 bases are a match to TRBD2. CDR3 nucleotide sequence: TGCGCCAGCAGGAGAACAACTAGCGAGAGCACAGATACGCAGTATTTT. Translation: CASRRTTSESTDTQYF.